Reported below is one T cell receptor beta chain. What it binds is unknown. The PCR ran on 60 Vbeta and 13 Jbeta primers. TCRdb keeps only in-frame clones here, not all; method: immunoSEQ multiplex PCR. The data show roughly 180,000 clones, with roughly four fifths seen just once and approximately 2.4% held by the top ten. This entry is derived from a study of cytomegalovirus exposure and HLA in healthy donors. Study information: In terms of ancestry, the Caucasian-associated cluster contained about four fifths of the approximately 430 genotyped donors.

General observations from the study: Common viral pathogens seemed to be connected with several of the most significant clusters, according to a later analysis. TCR beta sequences reportedly predicted most subjects' HLA-A and HLA-B alleles accurately.

Sequences were obtained from PBMCs. This sequence was found in a female donor in good health and CMV-seronegative.

CDR3 sequence (DNA): TGTGCCAGCAGTGAATCCCCAAACCTGGCTACGCAGTATTTT. Translated, it gives CASSESPNLATQYF. This chain joins TRBV2 and TRBJ2-3; D is undetermined. With 2 bases removed from V and 8 bases from J, the gap between germline ends came to 14 bases. The length of the CDR3 is 14 residues. CDR1 is SNHLY and CDR2 is FYNNEI in the germline V gene.